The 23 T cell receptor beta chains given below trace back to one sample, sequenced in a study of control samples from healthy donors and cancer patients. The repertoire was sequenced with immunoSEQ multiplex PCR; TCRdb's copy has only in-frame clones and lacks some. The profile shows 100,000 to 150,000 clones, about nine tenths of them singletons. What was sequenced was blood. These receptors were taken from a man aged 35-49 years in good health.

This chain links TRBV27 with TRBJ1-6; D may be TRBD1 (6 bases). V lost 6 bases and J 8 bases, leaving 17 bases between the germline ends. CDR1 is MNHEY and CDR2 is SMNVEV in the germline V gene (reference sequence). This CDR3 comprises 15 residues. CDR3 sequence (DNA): TGTGCCAGCAGATCGTCCACAGGGTCCGATTCACCCCTCCACTTT. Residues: CASRSSTGSDSPLHF.

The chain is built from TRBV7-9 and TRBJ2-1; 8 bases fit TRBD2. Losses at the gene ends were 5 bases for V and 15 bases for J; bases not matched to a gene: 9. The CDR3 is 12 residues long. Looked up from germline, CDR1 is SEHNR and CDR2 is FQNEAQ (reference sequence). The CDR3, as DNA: TGTGCCAGCAGCACGGGACTAGTTTTTCTGTTCTTC. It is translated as CASSTGLVFLFF.

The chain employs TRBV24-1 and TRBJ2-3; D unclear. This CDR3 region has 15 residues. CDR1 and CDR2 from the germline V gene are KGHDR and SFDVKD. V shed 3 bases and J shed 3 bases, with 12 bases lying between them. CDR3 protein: CATSDPSPGTDTQYF. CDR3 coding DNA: TGTGCCACCAGTGATCCATCACCCGGTACAGATACGCAGTATTTT.

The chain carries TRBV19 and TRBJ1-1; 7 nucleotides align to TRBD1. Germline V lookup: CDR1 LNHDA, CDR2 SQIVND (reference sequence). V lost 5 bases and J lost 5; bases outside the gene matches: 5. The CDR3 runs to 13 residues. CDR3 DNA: TGTGCCAGTAGTGACAGGGAGGTGACTGAAGCTTTCTTT. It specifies CASSDREVTEAFF.

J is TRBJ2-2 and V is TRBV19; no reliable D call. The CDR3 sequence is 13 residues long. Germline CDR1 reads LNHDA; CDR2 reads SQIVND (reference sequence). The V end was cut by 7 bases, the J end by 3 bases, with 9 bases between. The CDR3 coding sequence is TGTGCCAGTATTAACAGTTACACCGGGGAGCTGTTTTTT. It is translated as CASINSYTGELFF. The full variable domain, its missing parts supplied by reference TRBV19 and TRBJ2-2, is DGGITQSPKYLFRKEGQNVTLSCEQNLNHDAMYWYRQDPGQGLRLIYYSQIVNDFQKGDIAEGYSVSREKKESFPLTVTSAQKNPTAFYLCASINSYTGELFFGEGSRLTVL.

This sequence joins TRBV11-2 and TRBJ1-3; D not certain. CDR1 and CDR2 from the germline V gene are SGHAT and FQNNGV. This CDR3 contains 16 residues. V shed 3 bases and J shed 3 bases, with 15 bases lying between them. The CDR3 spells CASSFTTRTFGNTIYF. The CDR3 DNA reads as TGTGCCAGCAGCTTCACCACCAGGACTTTTGGAAACACCATATATTTT.

The CDR3 sequence: CASCISSYDTGELFF. In DNA, the CDR3 is TGTGCCAGCTGCATCAGTAGTTATGACACCGGGGAGCTGTTTTTT. The chain combines TRBV9 with TRBJ2-2; D gene ambiguous. This CDR3 comprises 15 residues. The V gene's germline CDR1 is SGDLS and CDR2 YYNGEE. The germline V and J ends were trimmed by 7 bases and 3 bases, with 16 bases remaining between them.

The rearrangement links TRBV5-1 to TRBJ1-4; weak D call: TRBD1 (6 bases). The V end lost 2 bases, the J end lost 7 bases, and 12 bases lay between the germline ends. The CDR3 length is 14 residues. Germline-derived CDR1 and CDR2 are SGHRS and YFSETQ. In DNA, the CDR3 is TGCGCCAGCAGCTTTACACAGGGAAGTGAAAAACTGTTTTTT. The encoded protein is CASSFTQGSEKLFF.

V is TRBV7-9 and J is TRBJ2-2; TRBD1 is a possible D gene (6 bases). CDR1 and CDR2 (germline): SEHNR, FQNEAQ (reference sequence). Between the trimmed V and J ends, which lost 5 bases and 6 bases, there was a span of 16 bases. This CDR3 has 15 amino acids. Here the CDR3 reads CASSLVKGDAGELFF. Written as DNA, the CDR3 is TGTGCCAGCAGCCTCGTCAAGGGGGACGCCGGGGAGCTGTTTTTT.

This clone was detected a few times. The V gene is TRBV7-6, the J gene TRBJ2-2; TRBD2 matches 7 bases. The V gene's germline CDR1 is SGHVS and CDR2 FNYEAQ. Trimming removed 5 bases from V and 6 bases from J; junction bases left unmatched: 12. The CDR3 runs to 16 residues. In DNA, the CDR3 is TGTGCCAGCAGCATCACTAGCGCCCGTGGGGCCGGGGAGCTGTTTTTT. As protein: CASSITSARGAGELFF.

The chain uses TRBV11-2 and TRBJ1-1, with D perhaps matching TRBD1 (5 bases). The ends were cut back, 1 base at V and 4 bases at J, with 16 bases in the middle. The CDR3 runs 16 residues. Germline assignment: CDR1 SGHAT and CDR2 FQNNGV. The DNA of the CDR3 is TGTGCCAGCAGCTTAGGCAGGGCAGGTGTGGGCACTGAAGCTTTCTTT. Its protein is CASSLGRAGVGTEAFF.

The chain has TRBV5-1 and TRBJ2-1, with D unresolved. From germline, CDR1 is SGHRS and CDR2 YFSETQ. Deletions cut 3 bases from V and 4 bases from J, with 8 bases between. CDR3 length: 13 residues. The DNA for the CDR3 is TGCGCCAGCAGCTCTTCGGTATACAATGAGCAGTTCTTC. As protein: CASSSSVYNEQFF.

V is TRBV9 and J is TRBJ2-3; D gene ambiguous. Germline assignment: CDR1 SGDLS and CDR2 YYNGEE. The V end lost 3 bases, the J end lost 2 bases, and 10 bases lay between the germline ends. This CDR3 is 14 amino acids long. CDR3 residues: CASSAPPDTDTQYF. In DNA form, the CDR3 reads TGTGCCAGCAGCGCGCCCCCGGACACAGATACGCAGTATTTT. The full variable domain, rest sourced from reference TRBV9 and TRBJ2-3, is DSGVTQTPKHLITATGQRVTLRCSPRSGDLSVYWYQQSLDQGLQFLIQYYNGEERAKGNILERFSAQQFPDLHSELNLSSLELGDSALYFCASSAPPDTDTQYFGPGTRLTVL.

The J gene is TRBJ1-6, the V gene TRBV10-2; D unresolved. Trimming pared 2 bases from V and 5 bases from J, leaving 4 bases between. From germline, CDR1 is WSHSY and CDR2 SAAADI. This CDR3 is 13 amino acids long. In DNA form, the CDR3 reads TGCGCCAGCAGTGAGACTCATAATTCACCCCTCCACTTT. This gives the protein CASSETHNSPLHF.

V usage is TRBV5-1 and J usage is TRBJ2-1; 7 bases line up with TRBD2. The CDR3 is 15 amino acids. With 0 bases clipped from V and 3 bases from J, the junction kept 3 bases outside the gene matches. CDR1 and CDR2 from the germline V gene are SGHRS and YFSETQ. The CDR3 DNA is TGCGCCAGCAGCTTGGTTGGGGGGGACTACAATGAGCAGTTCTTC. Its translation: CASSLVGGDYNEQFF.

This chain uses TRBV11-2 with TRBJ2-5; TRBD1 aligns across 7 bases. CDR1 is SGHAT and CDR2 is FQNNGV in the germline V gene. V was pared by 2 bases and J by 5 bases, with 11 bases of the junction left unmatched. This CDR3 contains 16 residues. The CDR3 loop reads CASSLPGRDRGETQYF. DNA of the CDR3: TGTGCCAGCAGCTTACCCGGCCGGGACAGAGGGGAGACCCAGTACTTC.

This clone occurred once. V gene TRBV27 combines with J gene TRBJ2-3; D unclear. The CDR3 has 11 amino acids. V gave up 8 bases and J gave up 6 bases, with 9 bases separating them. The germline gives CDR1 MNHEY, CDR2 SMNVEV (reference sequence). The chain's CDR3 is CASGLWDTQYF. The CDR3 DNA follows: TGTGCCAGCGGTCTGTGGGATACGCAGTATTTT.

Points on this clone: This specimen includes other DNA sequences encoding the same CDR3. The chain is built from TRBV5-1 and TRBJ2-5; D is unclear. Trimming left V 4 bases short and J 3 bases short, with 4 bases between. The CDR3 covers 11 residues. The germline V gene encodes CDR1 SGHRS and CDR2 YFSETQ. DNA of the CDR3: TGCGCCAGCAGCCTCAAAGAGACCCAGTACTTC. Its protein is CASSLKETQYF. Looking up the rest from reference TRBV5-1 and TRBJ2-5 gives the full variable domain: KAGVTQTPRYLIKTRGQQVTLSCSPISGHRSVSWYQQTPGQGLQFLFEYFSETQRNKGNFPGRFSGRQFSNSRSEMNVSTLELGDSALYLCASSLKETQYFGPGTRLLVL.

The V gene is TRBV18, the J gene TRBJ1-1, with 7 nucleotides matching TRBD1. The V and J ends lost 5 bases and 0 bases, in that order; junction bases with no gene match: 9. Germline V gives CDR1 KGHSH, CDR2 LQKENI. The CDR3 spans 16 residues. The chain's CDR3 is CASSWQQGVMNTEAFF. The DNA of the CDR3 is TGTGCCAGCTCATGGCAGCAGGGGGTCATGAACACTGAAGCTTTCTTT.

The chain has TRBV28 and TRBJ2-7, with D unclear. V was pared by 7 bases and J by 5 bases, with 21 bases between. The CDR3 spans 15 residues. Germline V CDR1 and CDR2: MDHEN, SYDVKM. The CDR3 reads CASTETGRLVHEQYF. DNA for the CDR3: TGTGCCAGCACTGAAACTGGGCGACTGGTCCACGAGCAGTACTTC.

The CDR3 sequence: CASSKDREYYNEQFF. The CDR3 nucleotides read TGTGCCAGCTCAAAGGACAGGGAGTACTACAATGAGCAGTTCTTC. This chain connects TRBV18 to TRBJ2-1; 8 nucleotides agree with TRBD1. Germline V gives CDR1 KGHSH, CDR2 LQKENI. After removal of 5 bases from V and 3 bases from J, the junction contained 6 bases not matched to a gene. This CDR3 has 15 amino acids. Combining the CDR3 with reference TRBV18 and TRBJ2-1 gives the whole variable domain NAGVMQNPRHLVRRRGQEARLRCSPMKGHSHVYWYRQLPEEGLKFMVYLQKENIIDESGMPKERFSAEFPKEGPSILRIQQVVRGDSAAYFCASSKDREYYNEQFFGPGTRLTVL.

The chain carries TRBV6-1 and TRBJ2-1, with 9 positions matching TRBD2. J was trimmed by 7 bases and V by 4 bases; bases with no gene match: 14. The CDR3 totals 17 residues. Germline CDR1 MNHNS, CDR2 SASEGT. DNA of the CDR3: TGTGCCAGCAGTGGGCCCCTTGGCGGGGGGGCCGGAAATGAGCAGTTCTTC. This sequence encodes CASSGPLGGGAGNEQFF.

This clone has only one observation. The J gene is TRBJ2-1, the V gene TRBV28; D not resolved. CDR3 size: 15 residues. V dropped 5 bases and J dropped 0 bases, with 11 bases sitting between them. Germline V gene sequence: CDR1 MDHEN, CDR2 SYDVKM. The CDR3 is CASSGWQSSYNEQFF. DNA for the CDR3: TGTGCCAGCAGTGGCTGGCAGAGCTCCTACAATGAGCAGTTCTTC.